Here is one T cell receptor (beta chain) with its context. The antigen is unknown. The record originates from a study of CD8+ T cells in alopecia areata. The treatment is: oral pan-JAK inhibitor, 5-10 mg twice daily. Sampling of alopecia areata patients yielded lesional scalp punch biopsies as well as peripheral blood. Study conclusions and caveats: Under tofacitinib, fewer expanded CD8+ clones appeared among the top 100 scalp clones. While tofacitinib was given, many expanded lesional clones persisted in scalp and blood. The study found TCR sharing across patients less clear than in mice, possibly for HLA reasons.

Extracted RNA was reverse transcribed, and the resulting cDNA served as sequencing template. Measured with immunoSEQ multiplex PCR; TCRdb has only the in-frame clones, and not every one. The sample includes about 270,000 clones, 45% to 70% of them seen just once. CDR3 length equals 13 residues. Trimming took 6 bases from V and 4 from J; bases not matched to a gene: 6. CDR1 and CDR2 from the germline V gene are SGHRS and YFSETQ. This sequence was found in a human donor with alopecia areata. The source was CD4+ T cells sorted from blood, collected between weeks 51 and 54, from a patient treated with tofacitinib. The rearrangement links TRBV5-1 to TRBJ2-5; TRBD2 matches 7 bases. The CDR3 here is CASMYRGGETQYF. CDR3 DNA: TGCGCCAGCATGTATCGCGGGGGAGAGACCCAGTACTTC.